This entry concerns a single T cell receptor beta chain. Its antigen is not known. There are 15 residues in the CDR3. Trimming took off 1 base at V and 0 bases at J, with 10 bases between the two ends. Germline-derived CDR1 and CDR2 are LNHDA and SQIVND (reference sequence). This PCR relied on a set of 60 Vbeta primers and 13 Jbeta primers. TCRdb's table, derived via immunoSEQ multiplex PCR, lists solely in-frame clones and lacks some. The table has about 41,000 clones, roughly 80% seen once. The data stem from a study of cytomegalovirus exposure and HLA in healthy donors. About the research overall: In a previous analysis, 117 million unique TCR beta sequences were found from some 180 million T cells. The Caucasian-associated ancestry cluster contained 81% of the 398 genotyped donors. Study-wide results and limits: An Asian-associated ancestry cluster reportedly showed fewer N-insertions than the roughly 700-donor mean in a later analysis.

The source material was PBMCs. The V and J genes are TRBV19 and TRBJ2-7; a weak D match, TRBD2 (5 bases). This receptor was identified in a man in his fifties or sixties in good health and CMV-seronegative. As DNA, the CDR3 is TGTGCCAGTAGTATAGCCCCCCGGGGCTCCTACGAGCAGTACTTC. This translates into CASSIAPRGSYEQYF.